This TCR beta chain originates from a study of blood T cell repertoires in COVID-19. TCRdb's copy holds only in-frame clones and misses some; the assay was immunoSEQ multiplex PCR. Altogether 200,000 to 250,000 clones are present, 70% to 90% being singletons, with the ten largest covering 1.5%. This CDR3 has 16 residues. Germline V gene data show CDR1 as LGHNA and CDR2 as YSLEER. The junction had 6 bases not matched to a gene; V was cut back by 3 bases and J by 3 bases. Sequencing was done on a sample of peripheral blood. The source is a young man with active or convalescent COVID-19. The chain joins TRBV4-3 to TRBJ2-2, with TRBD1 matching over 8 bases. The chain's CDR3 is CASSHDRQGHTGELFF. The CDR3 DNA is TGCGCCAGCAGCCACGACCGACAGGGGCACACCGGGGAGCTGTTTTTT.